Listed below are T cell receptor beta chains from one sample, sequenced in a study of T cell changes during pregnancy in multiple sclerosis. Repertoires were generated with immunoSEQ multiplex PCR, while TCRdb's copy carries only in-frame clones and drops some. This repertoire shows under 110,000 clones, just under 95% found once; its top ten account for roughly 1.5%. The material was peripheral blood, obtained after pregnancy. The source of these receptors is a female donor with multiple sclerosis, enrolled in a pregnancy study. Each CDR3 is given with its conserved first and last residue. Fields, in order: J gene, V gene, D gene, CDR3 protein. D genes are given only for firm matches.

TRBJ1-3	TRBV28	.	CASSFWGQGAGNTIYF
TRBJ2-2	TRBV2	.	CASRTGNTGELFF
TRBJ2-2	TRBV19	.	CASSLSANTGELFF
TRBJ2-4	TRBV4-2	TRBD2	CASSQDSGDSGGNIQYF
TRBJ1-1	TRBV5-1	.	CASSWTANTEAFF
TRBJ2-3	TRBV18	TRBD2	CASSPGLAVRDTQYF
TRBJ2-3	TRBV10-3	TRBD2	CAISESGAGGRDTQYF
TRBJ1-2	TRBV5-4	TRBD1	CASSSQQGADYGYTF
TRBJ2-5	TRBV2	.	CASTQGREETQYF
TRBJ1-4	TRBV6-1	TRBD1	CASSDTGGSDEKLFF
TRBJ2-3	TRBV7-2	TRBD2	CASSRSAGGRADTQYF
TRBJ2-1	TRBV7-3	TRBD1	CASSWIGRDRDNEQFF
TRBJ1-1	TRBV27	TRBD1	CASSVANHRGREAFF
TRBJ1-3	TRBV29-1	TRBD1	CSCWGQLDSGNTIYF
TRBJ2-3	TRBV29-1	.	CSGVADTDTQYF
TRBJ2-5	TRBV2	.	CASNLLLRARSGAQYF
TRBJ2-7	TRBV5-8	TRBD1	CASSPGGSYEQYF
TRBJ2-7	TRBV5-6	TRBD2	CASSFSGGTYEQYF
TRBJ2-1	TRBV10-1	.	CASSRGPGEEQFF
TRBJ2-2	TRBV30	.	CAWMVTPSSGELFF
TRBJ1-1	TRBV6-5	.	CASSYYMGSTEAFF
TRBJ1-2	TRBV18	TRBD1	CASSPTGNYGYTF
TRBJ1-2	TRBV5-1	.	CASSLEAENYGYTF
TRBJ2-2	TRBV27	.	CASSSVPRSGELFF
TRBJ1-5	TRBV30	.	CAWSGPRGNNQPQHF
TRBJ2-1	TRBV9	.	CASSPPGHLYNEQFF
TRBJ1-2	TRBV15	.	CATSRVQQGLGGYTF
TRBJ2-7	TRBV10-2	TRBD1	CASRGQGLYEQYF
TRBJ2-7	TRBV30	TRBD1	CAWTLPGQRYYSYEQYF
TRBJ1-2	TRBV18	.	CASSPAQHGYTF
TRBJ1-1	TRBV14	TRBD1	CASSQVDRGNTEAFF
TRBJ1-2	TRBV5-1	.	CASSPRLSNPPDGYTF
TRBJ1-2	TRBV28	.	CASSSYRAGGYGYTF
TRBJ2-1	TRBV7-2	TRBD2	CASSQGLAVYNEQFF
TRBJ2-1	TRBV19	TRBD2	CASSQRGGSGEQFF
TRBJ2-5	TRBV18	TRBD2	CASSPLPGLAGFQETQYF
TRBJ2-1	TRBV12-5	.	CASGLGRGDEQFF
TRBJ2-1	TRBV5-1	TRBD2	CATQREGGYNEQFF
TRBJ1-2	TRBV27	.	CASSNRVDGYTF
TRBJ2-2	TRBV27	.	CASSLSRSGELFF
TRBJ1-5	TRBV27	.	CASSLRGGQPQHF
TRBJ1-1	TRBV5-1	.	CASSLSGHMNTEAFF
TRBJ2-3	TRBV9	.	CASSPGAASTDTQYF